This passage covers 11 T cell receptor beta chains from one sample sequenced in a study of blood T cell repertoires in COVID-19. The protocol was immunoSEQ multiplex PCR, while the TCRdb copy is restricted to in-frame clones and leaves out a portion. This table has 300,000 to 350,000 clones, roughly 90% appearing once. The sample taken for sequencing was PBMCs or T cells enriched from blood (not recorded which). Receptor source: a woman aged 25 to 45 who had been exposed to COVID-19.

The chain employs TRBV5-1 and TRBJ2-5; possible D gene TRBD2, 6 bases. Germline V CDR1 and CDR2: SGHRS, YFSETQ. The CDR3 covers 14 residues. The germline V and J ends were trimmed by 4 bases and 5 bases, with 15 bases remaining between them. The CDR3 loop reads CASSTAHLAETQYF. The CDR3 DNA follows: TGCGCCAGCAGCACGGCTCATCTAGCGGAGACCCAGTACTTC.

The chain is built from TRBV6-4 and TRBJ2-2; 10 bases align to TRBD1. Germline V gene lookup returns CDR1 MRHNA and CDR2 SNTAGT. J was trimmed by 4 bases and V by 7 bases; bases with no gene match: 9. The CDR3 has 16 residues. CDR3 sequence (DNA): TGTGCCAGCACACTTCGGGGACAGGGGTCCACCGGGGAGCTGTTTTTT. Its protein is CASTLRGQGSTGELFF.

The chain joins TRBV2 to TRBJ1-3; TRBD1 agrees at 8 bases. This CDR3 is built from 14 residues. After removal of 7 bases from V and 3 bases from J, the junction contained 5 bases not matched to a gene. CDR1 is SNHLY and CDR2 is FYNNEI in the germline V gene. CDR3 amino acids: CASTQGAVGNTIYF. The CDR3 DNA reads TGTGCCAGCACCCAGGGGGCAGTTGGAAACACCATATATTTT.

This clone was observed once. The CDR3 region has the DNA TGTGCCAGCAGTTTGGGACAGGGGGCTTCCTACGAGCAGTACTTC. This translates into CASSLGQGASYEQYF. The rearrangement links TRBV6-6 to TRBJ2-7; TRBD1 matches at 12 bases. V lost 4 bases to trimming and J lost 1 base; unmatched junction nucleotides: 2. The CDR3 consists of 15 residues. Germline V gene lookup returns CDR1 MNHNY and CDR2 SVGAGI (reference sequence).

The V gene is TRBV10-3, the J gene TRBJ2-7; 7 positions match TRBD1. The CDR3 loop spans 14 amino acids. Germline assignment: CDR1 ENHRY and CDR2 SYGVKD. V shed 6 bases, J shed 6 bases, and the junction held 11 bases outside the gene matches. CDR3 amino acids: CAISLTGEQSEQYF. Here the CDR3 DNA reads TGTGCCATCAGCCTAACAGGGGAGCAAAGCGAGCAGTACTTC.

The CDR3 sequence is CASSEWAGNQPQHF. The CDR3, as DNA: TGTGCCAGCAGTGAATGGGCAGGTAATCAGCCCCAGCATTTT. This sequence joins TRBV25-1 and TRBJ1-5; D is unclear. V lost 1 base and J 4 bases, leaving 8 bases between the germline ends. This CDR3 has 14 residues. Germline-derived CDR1 and CDR2 are MGHDK and SYGVNS.

A single count supports this clone. Here the CDR3 reads CASSIGTGKNIQYF. For the CDR3, the DNA is TGTGCCAGCTCAATAGGGACAGGCAAAAACATTCAGTACTTC. The J gene is TRBJ2-4, the V gene TRBV18; 8 bases match TRBD1. Germline values: CDR1 KGHSH, CDR2 LQKENI. The CDR3 consists of 14 residues. The V gene end was trimmed by 5 bases and the J gene end by 3 bases; junction bases not matched to a gene: 3.

The chain uses TRBV2 and TRBJ1-1, with D tentatively TRBD1 (5 bases). The germline gives CDR1 SNHLY, CDR2 FYNNEI. This CDR3 has 14 amino acids. Trimming pared 6 bases from V and 4 bases from J, leaving 15 bases between. CDR3 nucleotides: TGTGCCAGCAGCCTCAGGACACTGGGCACTGAAGCTTTCTTT. This gives the protein CASSLRTLGTEAFF.

This chain uses TRBV11-2 with TRBJ2-7; no clear D. This CDR3 comprises 12 residues. Germline V gives CDR1 SGHAT, CDR2 FQNNGV. Trimming pared 4 bases from V and 5 bases from J, leaving 9 bases between. The CDR3 protein is CASSSSQDEQYF. CDR3 DNA: TGTGCCAGCAGCTCATCCCAGGACGAGCAGTACTTC.

This CDR3 reads CASSPPGGAQPQHF. In DNA, the CDR3 is TGTGCCAGCTCACCACCGGGGGGGGCTCAGCCCCAGCATTTT. The rearrangement links TRBV18 to TRBJ1-5, with D possibly being TRBD1 (6 bases). V shed 0 bases and J shed 6 bases, with 9 bases lying between them. From germline, CDR1 is KGHSH and CDR2 LQKENI. The CDR3 contains 14 residues. Complete variable domain (other parts from reference TRBV18 and TRBJ1-5): NAGVMQNPRHLVRRRGQEARLRCSPMKGHSHVYWYRQLPEEGLKFMVYLQKENIIDESGMPKERFSAEFPKEGPSILRIQQVVRGDSAAYFCASSPPGGAQPQHFGDGTRLSIL.

The V call is TRBV3-1 (or the pseudogene TRBV3-2), the J call TRBJ1-4, with D unclear. This CDR3 has 14 amino acids. The ends were cut back, 0 bases at V and 7 bases at J, with 9 bases in the middle. Germline V gene data show CDR1 as LGHDT and CDR2 as YNNKEL (reference sequence). As DNA, the CDR3 is TGTGCCAGCAGCCAAGACCTACGGGGTGAAAAACTGTTTTTT. This encodes CASSQDLRGEKLFF.